The 9 T cell receptor beta chains below were found in one sample sequenced in a study of blood T cell repertoires in COVID-19. Produced via immunoSEQ multiplex PCR; TCRdb's table is partial and in-frame only. The sample carries over 250,000 clones, around nine tenths recorded once. The source material was PBMCs or T cells enriched from blood (not recorded which). Every receptor here comes from a man aged 55 to 69 who had recovered from COVID-19.

The chain uses TRBV14 and TRBJ2-1; 11 bases are shared with TRBD2. The CDR3 is made up of 19 amino acids. With 1 base clipped from V and 8 bases from J, the junction kept 16 bases outside the gene matches. Germline V gene lookup returns CDR1 SGHDN and CDR2 FVKESK. In DNA, the CDR3 is TGTGCCAGCAGCCAAGCCCCAACCCCTAGCGGGAGGATGAGGGATGAGCAGTTCTTC. This gives the protein CASSQAPTPSGRMRDEQFF.

The gene calls are TRBV15 and TRBJ2-2; 8 bases align to TRBD1. With 2 bases clipped from V and 7 bases from J, the junction kept 0 bases outside the gene matches. Germline V CDR1 and CDR2: LNHNV, YYDKDF (reference sequence). There are 13 residues in the CDR3. CDR3 DNA: TGTGCCACCAGCAGAACAGGGGGCGGGGAGCTGTTTTTT. Its translation is CATSRTGGGELFF.

The rearrangement joins TRBV5-6 to TRBJ1-5; D remains ambiguous. In germline, CDR1 is SGHDT, CDR2 YYEEEE. This CDR3 has 12 amino acids. The V end lost 1 base, the J end lost 7 bases, and 6 bases lay between the germline ends. The CDR3 reads CASSLRLQPQHF. CDR3 in DNA: TGTGCCAGCAGCTTGCGGTTGCAGCCCCAGCATTTT.

The chain recombines TRBV27 with TRBJ1-6; a possible D gene is TRBD1 (5 bases). V lost 4 bases, J lost 6 bases, and 7 bases lay in between. Germline V gene data show CDR1 as MNHEY and CDR2 as SMNVEV (reference sequence). The CDR3 totals 13 residues. In nucleotides, the CDR3 is TGTGCCAGCAGTTGGGGGGGTAATTCACCCCTCCACTTT. Translating gives CASSWGGNSPLHF.

The DNA of the CDR3 is TGTGCCAGCTCACCACCCCAGGGGGGCTACAATGAGCAGTTCTTC. Translated, it gives CASSPPQGGYNEQFF. The chain uses TRBV18 and TRBJ2-1, with D possibly matching TRBD1 (7 bases). This CDR3 has 15 residues. Trimming cost V 0 bases and J 3 bases, with 9 bases left between them. Germline loops: CDR1 KGHSH, CDR2 LQKENI.

The gene calls are TRBV6-5 and TRBJ2-1, with 10 bases aligning to TRBD2. The ends lost 6 bases at V and 4 bases at J; junction bases unmatched: 6. Per the germline V gene, CDR1 is MNHEY and CDR2 is SVGAGI. This CDR3 region has 15 residues. CDR3 DNA: TGTGCCAGCAGGTTCAGCGGGGGGGTATACAATGAGCAGTTCTTC. It is translated as CASRFSGGVYNEQFF.

The chain couples TRBV5-1 to TRBJ1-2; 8 nucleotides line up with TRBD1. V trimming: 5 bases; J trimming: 1 base; junction bases outside the gene matches: 13. The CDR3 runs to 17 residues. The germline V gene has CDR1 SGHRS and CDR2 YFSETQ. The CDR3 loop is CASRERPDRVINYGYTF. In DNA form, the CDR3 reads TGCGCCAGCAGGGAAAGACCGGACAGGGTGATTAACTATGGCTACACCTTC.

V gene TRBV9 combines with J gene TRBJ2-1, with D perhaps TRBD1 (6 bases). In germline, CDR1 is SGDLS, CDR2 YYNGEE. CDR3 length: 16 residues. V dropped 0 bases and J dropped 6 bases, with 16 bases sitting between them. The CDR3 spells CASSVEGPGVFNEQFF. CDR3 nucleotides: TGTGCCAGCAGCGTAGAAGGCCCAGGGGTTTTCAATGAGCAGTTCTTC.

The V and J genes are TRBV15 and TRBJ2-5, with D possibly TRBD1 on 6 matching bases. The CDR3 length is 15 residues. CDR1 and CDR2 (germline): LNHNV, YYDKDF (reference sequence). The V end was cut by 1 base, the J end by 4 bases, with 13 bases between. CDR3 bases: TGTGCCACCAGCAGAGCTCAGGGGCAGGTAGAGACCCAGTACTTC. The encoded protein is CATSRAQGQVETQYF.